This is a list of T cell receptor beta chains from one sample in a study of shared clonotypes between healthy human individuals. Sequencing was performed with immunoSEQ multiplex PCR; in TCRdb, only in-frame clones are kept and a portion is missing. The sample has some 2.1 million clones; just over 90% are singletons. Sequencing used naive CD8+ T cells from PBMCs. These receptors were collected from a man between 18 and 35 years old in good health. Some clones in this sample may be carry-over from other donors' samples. Each CDR3 is given with its conserved first and last residue. A D gene is named only where the DNA matches it firmly. The size field is filled for only some rows; it gives once, few, many or a size class.

v_call: TRBV28; j_call: TRBJ2-5; d_call: TRBD1; clone_size: -; cdr3_aa: CASSPFKGTDQETQYF; cdr3_nt: TGTGCCAGCAGTCCCTTTAAAGGGACAGACCAAGAGACCCAGTACTTC
v_call: TRBV6-1; j_call: TRBJ1-1; d_call: TRBD1; clone_size: -; cdr3_aa: CASSEERVDRVSTEAFF; cdr3_nt: TGTGCCAGCAGTGAAGAAAGGGTAGACAGGGTCTCCACTGAAGCTTTCTTT
v_call: TRBV7-5; j_call: TRBJ2-7; d_call: -; clone_size: -; cdr3_aa: CARSLARQSINEQYF; cdr3_nt: TGTGCCAGAAGCTTAGCGCGACAGTCAATCAACGAGCAGTACTTC
v_call: TRBV6-5; j_call: TRBJ1-4; d_call: -; clone_size: -; cdr3_aa: CASSQYRVPEKLFF; cdr3_nt: TGTGCCAGCAGCCAATACAGGGTTCCAGAAAAACTGTTTTTT
v_call: TRBV19; j_call: TRBJ1-1; d_call: -; clone_size: -; cdr3_aa: CASTSRGTVTEAFF; cdr3_nt: TGTGCCAGTACGAGTCGGGGCACGGTCACTGAAGCTTTCTTT
v_call: TRBV4-1; j_call: TRBJ2-1; d_call: TRBD2; clone_size: -; cdr3_aa: CASSQVGRDEQFF; cdr3_nt: TGCGCCAGCAGCCAAGTGGGGAGGGATGAGCAGTTCTTC
v_call: TRBV7-7; j_call: TRBJ2-1; d_call: TRBD2; clone_size: -; cdr3_aa: CASSTGSGRHHGEQFF; cdr3_nt: TGTGCCAGCAGCACAGGAAGCGGGAGGCACCACGGTGAGCAGTTCTTC
v_call: TRBV6-6; j_call: TRBJ1-5; d_call: TRBD1; clone_size: -; cdr3_aa: CASRTEGGGQPQHF; cdr3_nt: TGTGCCAGCAGAACTGAGGGAGGGGGCCAGCCCCAGCATTTT
v_call: TRBV10-1; j_call: TRBJ2-3; d_call: -; clone_size: -; cdr3_aa: CASSERRVVRRDTQYF; cdr3_nt: TGCGCCAGCAGTGAACGGAGGGTCGTGCGTCGGGATACGCAGTATTTT
v_call: TRBV28; j_call: TRBJ1-5; d_call: -; clone_size: -; cdr3_aa: CASSRPPRGAGDQPQHF; cdr3_nt: TGTGCCAGCAGCCGACCCCCCCGGGGGGCCGGGGATCAGCCCCAGCATTTT
v_call: TRBV15; j_call: TRBJ2-5; d_call: TRBD1; clone_size: -; cdr3_aa: CATVEDRGTQETQYF; cdr3_nt: TGTGCCACCGTTGAGGACAGGGGCACCCAAGAGACCCAGTACTTC
v_call: TRBV5-1; j_call: TRBJ2-1; d_call: -; clone_size: -; cdr3_aa: CASRFGRWHNEQFF; cdr3_nt: TGCGCCAGCAGGTTTGGGAGGTGGCACAATGAGCAGTTCTTC
v_call: TRBV5-6; j_call: TRBJ2-1; d_call: -; clone_size: -; cdr3_aa: CASSLGGFGQFF; cdr3_nt: TGTGCCAGCAGCTTGGGTGGGTTCGGGCAGTTCTTC
v_call: TRBV6-1; j_call: TRBJ2-3; d_call: -; clone_size: -; cdr3_aa: CASSPPQWGTDTQYF; cdr3_nt: TGTGCCAGCAGTCCCCCCCAGTGGGGCACAGATACGCAGTATTTT
v_call: TRBV11-2; j_call: TRBJ2-7; d_call: -; clone_size: -; cdr3_aa: CASSLAGQNYEQYF; cdr3_nt: TGTGCCAGCAGCTTGGCGGGACAGAACTACGAGCAGTACTTC
v_call: TRBV5-1; j_call: TRBJ1-2; d_call: -; clone_size: once; cdr3_aa: CASSLFLKDGWYGYTF; cdr3_nt: TGCGCCAGCAGCTTGTTTCTCAAGGACGGTTGGTATGGCTACACCTTC
v_call: TRBV7-9; j_call: TRBJ1-1; d_call: -; clone_size: -; cdr3_aa: CASSPKTGPINTEAFF; cdr3_nt: TGTGCCAGCAGCCCTAAGACAGGACCCATAAACACTGAAGCTTTCTTT
v_call: TRBV5-6; j_call: TRBJ2-7; d_call: -; clone_size: -; cdr3_aa: CASSRDRNLLYEQYF; cdr3_nt: TGTGCCAGCAGCCGAGACAGGAACCTACTTTACGAGCAGTACTTC
v_call: TRBV19; j_call: TRBJ1-2; d_call: -; clone_size: -; cdr3_aa: CASKTAGDYGYTF; cdr3_nt: TGTGCCAGTAAGACCGCAGGAGACTATGGCTACACCTTC
v_call: TRBV7-8; j_call: TRBJ2-1; d_call: -; clone_size: -; cdr3_aa: CASSLGEEGIHNEQFF; cdr3_nt: TGTGCCAGCAGCTTAGGGGAAGAAGGGATCCACAATGAGCAGTTCTTC
v_call: TRBV7-9; j_call: TRBJ2-7; d_call: -; clone_size: medium-sized; cdr3_aa: CASSPRGAESSYEQYF; cdr3_nt: TGTGCCAGCAGCCCCAGGGGCGCAGAAAGCTCCTACGAGCAGTACTTC
v_call: TRBV27; j_call: TRBJ2-1; d_call: -; clone_size: -; cdr3_aa: CASSLSLRGRRFF; cdr3_nt: TGTGCCAGCAGTTTATCGCTGAGGGGTAGGAGGTTCTTC
v_call: TRBV4-1; j_call: TRBJ2-1; d_call: -; clone_size: -; cdr3_aa: CASSQEVRYNEQFF; cdr3_nt: TGCGCCAGCAGCCAAGAGGTCAGATACAATGAGCAGTTCTTC
v_call: TRBV28; j_call: TRBJ2-7; d_call: -; clone_size: -; cdr3_aa: CATASYEQYF; cdr3_nt: TGTGCCACAGCCTCCTACGAGCAGTACTTC
v_call: TRBV29-1; j_call: TRBJ1-1; d_call: -; clone_size: few; cdr3_aa: CSADPAVNTEAFF; cdr3_nt: TGCAGCGCCGACCCCGCAGTGAACACTGAAGCTTTCTTT
v_call: TRBV10-1; j_call: TRBJ2-5; d_call: TRBD2; clone_size: -; cdr3_aa: CASSRTSGREETQYF; cdr3_nt: TGCGCCAGCAGCCGTACTAGCGGGAGGGAAGAGACCCAGTACTTC
v_call: TRBV19; j_call: TRBJ2-1; d_call: -; clone_size: -; cdr3_aa: CASSRRESGTPGEFF; cdr3_nt: TGTGCCAGTAGTAGAAGGGAGAGCGGCACCCCGGGCGAGTTCTTC
v_call: TRBV28; j_call: TRBJ1-2; d_call: TRBD1; clone_size: -; cdr3_aa: CASRWTGSGYGYTF; cdr3_nt: TGTGCCAGCAGATGGACAGGGAGCGGCTATGGCTACACCTTC
v_call: TRBV5-1; j_call: TRBJ1-5; d_call: TRBD1; clone_size: -; cdr3_aa: CASSHGQDSNQPQHF; cdr3_nt: TGCGCCAGCAGCCACGGACAGGACAGCAATCAGCCCCAGCATTTT
v_call: TRBV14; j_call: TRBJ2-1; d_call: TRBD2; clone_size: -; cdr3_aa: CASSPKWGLAGRYNEQFF; cdr3_nt: TGTGCCAGCAGCCCGAAGTGGGGACTAGCGGGAAGATACAATGAGCAGTTCTTC
v_call: TRBV27; j_call: TRBJ2-7; d_call: -; clone_size: -; cdr3_aa: CATMDSAYEQYF; cdr3_nt: TGTGCCACCATGGACAGCGCCTACGAGCAGTACTTC
v_call: TRBV29-1; j_call: TRBJ2-1; d_call: TRBD2; clone_size: -; cdr3_aa: CSVEEGLAGHNEQFF; cdr3_nt: TGCAGCGTTGAAGAAGGACTAGCGGGACACAATGAGCAGTTCTTC
v_call: TRBV9; j_call: TRBJ1-3; d_call: -; clone_size: -; cdr3_aa: CASSVQDSSGNTIYF; cdr3_nt: TGTGCCAGCAGCGTCCAGGACAGCTCTGGAAACACCATATATTTT
v_call: TRBV7-9; j_call: TRBJ2-7; d_call: TRBD1; clone_size: -; cdr3_aa: CASSPREQGAGYEQYF; cdr3_nt: TGTGCCAGCAGCCCCCGGGAACAGGGGGCAGGCTACGAGCAGTACTTC
v_call: TRBV6-1; j_call: TRBJ2-1; d_call: -; clone_size: -; cdr3_aa: CASFALLERTEQFF; cdr3_nt: TGTGCCAGCTTTGCCCTCTTGGAGAGAACTGAGCAGTTCTTC
v_call: TRBV27; j_call: TRBJ2-7; d_call: -; clone_size: -; cdr3_aa: CASSLSGSAYEQYF; cdr3_nt: TGTGCCAGCAGTTTATCGGGGTCTGCTTACGAGCAGTACTTC
v_call: TRBV27; j_call: TRBJ2-6; d_call: -; clone_size: -; cdr3_aa: CASSLHSGANVLTF; cdr3_nt: TGTGCCAGCAGTCTACACTCTGGGGCCAACGTCCTGACTTTC
v_call: TRBV9; j_call: TRBJ2-1; d_call: -; clone_size: -; cdr3_aa: CASSVAGPAYNEQFF; cdr3_nt: TGTGCCAGCAGCGTAGCAGGACCGGCCTACAATGAGCAGTTCTTC